The 32 T cell receptor beta chains presented below share a single source sample, sequenced in a study of OX40 agonist ivuxolimab in advanced cancers. Measured with immunoSEQ multiplex PCR; TCRdb has only the in-frame clones, and not every one. The repertoire holds fewer than 75,000 clones, with roughly 90% as singletons. The sample consisted of CD4+ or CD8+ T cells sorted from blood, taken in a trial of the OX40 agonist ivuxolimab. The receptor set was obtained from an adult with an advanced solid tumor such as melanoma, head and neck, liver or kidney cancer.

This clone was recorded once. The chain employs TRBV18 and TRBJ1-1, with D tentatively TRBD1 (5 bases). Germline CDR1 KGHSH, CDR2 LQKENI. Trimming removed 3 bases from V and 2 bases from J, with 13 bases in between. The CDR3 sequence is 15 residues long. The CDR3 sequence: CASSPGGGTNTEAFF. In DNA, the CDR3 is TGTGCCAGCTCACCGGGTGGGGGAACCAACACTGAAGCTTTCTTT.

The rearrangement links TRBV4-2 to TRBJ2-2; D is possibly TRBD1 (6 bases). V was pared by 2 bases and J by 1 base, with 17 bases between. The germline CDR1 and CDR2 sequences are LGHNA and YNFKEQ. CDR3 length: 18 residues. CDR3 nucleotide sequence: TGTGCCAGCAGCCAAATATCACCGGGACACCTGAACACCGGGGAGCTGTTTTTT. This translates into CASSQISPGHLNTGELFF.

The gene calls are TRBV25-1 and TRBJ2-1, with no clear D. V was cut by 2 bases and J by 2 bases, with 4 bases left in between. CDR1 MGHDK and CDR2 SYGVNS come from the germline V gene. The CDR3 extends over 13 amino acids. CDR3 in amino acids: CASSETAYNEQFF. CDR3 coding DNA: TGTGCCAGCAGTGAAACGGCCTACAATGAGCAGTTCTTC.

The chain joins TRBV19 to TRBJ2-2, with D tentatively TRBD2 (5 bases). Germline V CDR1 and CDR2: LNHDA, SQIVND (reference sequence). V was cut by 10 bases and J by 5 bases, with 14 bases left in between. CDR3 size: 13 residues. CDR3 nucleotide sequence: TGTGCCATTAGCACCACGGGAACCGGGGAGCTGTTTTTT. This translates into CAISTTGTGELFF.

The chain employs TRBV11-3 and TRBJ2-5, with TRBD2 as a possible D gene (6 bases). Germline-derived CDR1 and CDR2 are SGHNT and YENEEA. Between the trimmed V and J ends, which lost 5 bases and 5 bases, there was a span of 15 bases. The CDR3 is 14 residues long. In DNA, the CDR3 is TGTGCCAGCAGCCCCCCGGGGGAGTGGGAGACCCAGTACTTC. It codes for CASSPPGEWETQYF.

The chain combines TRBV7-2 with TRBJ1-2, with 10 bases fitting TRBD1. V shed 6 bases and J 5 bases; nucleotides not matched to a gene: 6. Germline V lookup: CDR1 SGHTA, CDR2 FQGNSA. The CDR3 runs to 14 residues. CDR3 nucleotide sequence: TGTGCCAGCAGTCAGGACAGGGGGGATTATGGCTACACCTTC. Its translation: CASSQDRGDYGYTF.

The gene calls are TRBV19 and TRBJ2-4; D might be TRBD2 (6 bases). Deletions cut 3 bases from V and 5 bases from J, with 14 bases between. CDR1 LNHDA and CDR2 SQIVND come from the germline V gene (reference sequence). This CDR3 region has 15 residues. The CDR3 sequence: CASSINRGGENIQYF. The CDR3 DNA follows: TGTGCCAGTAGTATTAATCGGGGCGGGGAAAACATTCAGTACTTC.

This clone was counted once. J is TRBJ1-2 and V is TRBV19; TRBD1 might be the D (5 bases). Germline CDR1 LNHDA, CDR2 SQIVND (reference sequence). The CDR3 contains 13 residues. The V end was cut by 5 bases, the J end by 8 bases, with 15 bases between. This chain's CDR3 is CASSSGQGGGYTF. The CDR3 DNA reads as TGTGCCAGTAGTTCCGGGCAGGGAGGCGGCTACACCTTC.

The chain combines TRBV2 with TRBJ1-3; 9 positions agree with TRBD1. Losses at the gene ends were 3 bases for V and 1 base for J; bases not matched to a gene: 10. This CDR3 is 18 amino acids long. Germline CDR1 SNHLY, CDR2 FYNNEI. This chain's CDR3 is CASSDPGTGPQSGNTIYF. In DNA form, the CDR3 reads TGTGCCAGCAGTGATCCTGGGACAGGGCCTCAGTCTGGAAACACCATATATTTT.

The J gene is TRBJ1-1, the V gene TRBV10-1, with D possibly matching TRBD1 (5 bases). Trimming pared 11 bases from V and 3 bases from J, leaving 16 bases between. Germline assignment: CDR1 WNHNN and CDR2 SYGVQD (reference sequence). The CDR3 has 13 residues. This CDR3 reads CACRRETDTEAFF. DNA of the CDR3: TGCGCCTGCCGCAGGGAAACAGACACTGAAGCTTTCTTT.

The chain is built from TRBV7-9 and TRBJ2-3; D is possibly TRBD2 (7 bases). This CDR3 is built from 15 residues. The germline V gene has CDR1 SEHNR and CDR2 FQNEAQ (reference sequence). V shed 5 bases and J shed 2 bases, with 14 bases lying between them. The CDR3 here is CASSASGTPTDTQYF. CDR3 nucleotide sequence: TGTGCCAGCAGCGCCAGCGGGACACCCACAGATACGCAGTATTTT.

This chain links TRBV11-3 with TRBJ2-3; 14 bases are a match to TRBD2. The CDR3 totals 18 residues. The germline CDR1 and CDR2 sequences are SGHNT and YENEEA. V lost 0 bases, J lost 9 bases, and 11 bases stayed unmatched. The CDR3 nucleotides are TGTGCCAGCAGCTTAGACACCGGGACTAGCGGGGGTAGTGAGACGCAGTATTTT. It codes for CASSLDTGTSGGSETQYF.

The chain joins TRBV6-5 to TRBJ1-2, with a weak D call TRBD1 (6 bases). The germline gives CDR1 MNHEY, CDR2 SVGAGI. V gave up 0 bases and J gave up 5 bases, with 7 bases separating them. This CDR3 region has 13 residues. Written as DNA, the CDR3 is TGTGCCAGCAGTTACTCAAGGGGGTATGGCTACACCTTC. The encoded protein is CASSYSRGYGYTF.

The genes are TRBV14 and TRBJ2-7; no clear D. CDR3 length: 15 residues. V was trimmed by 0 bases and J by 7 bases, leaving 16 bases between them. Germline CDR1 and CDR2: SGHDN and FVKESK. The CDR3 DNA is TGTGCCAGCAGCCAAGATCTCGTAAGAGGTCTGGAGCAGTACTTC. It specifies CASSQDLVRGLEQYF.

The chain carries TRBV11-2 and TRBJ2-1, with 15 nucleotides matching TRBD2. CDR1 and CDR2 (germline): SGHAT, FQNNGV. The V segment lost 3 bases and the J segment 7 bases; nucleotides outside the gene matches: 4. The CDR3 has 16 amino acids. The CDR3 loop is CASSFAGLAGGNEQFF. The CDR3 coding sequence is TGTGCCAGCAGCTTCGCTGGACTAGCGGGGGGGAATGAGCAGTTCTTC. Full variable domain (remainder filled in from reference TRBV11-2 and TRBJ2-1): EAGVAQSPRYKIIEKRQSVAFWCNPISGHATLYWYQQILGQGPKLLIQFQNNGVVDDSQLPKDRFSAERLKGVDSTLKIQPAKLEDSAVYLCASSFAGLAGGNEQFFGPGTRLTVL.

V and J are TRBV11-1 and TRBJ2-7; TRBD1 is a possible D gene (7 bases). Germline CDR1 and CDR2: SGHAT and FQDESV (reference sequence). This CDR3 spans 14 amino acids. Deletions cut 6 bases from V and 4 bases from J, with 16 bases between. The CDR3 loop reads CASRPDREDYEQYF. In DNA form, the CDR3 reads TGTGCCAGCAGACCCGACAGGGAGGATTACGAGCAGTACTTC.

The V call is TRBV7-8, the J call TRBJ1-1, with 8 bases identical to TRBD1. J gave up 3 bases and V 3 bases, and 3 bases lay outside the gene matches. This CDR3 has 14 residues. Germline CDR1 reads SGHVS; CDR2 reads FQNEAQ. The CDR3: CASSFGQGYTEAFF. DNA of the CDR3: TGTGCCAGCAGCTTCGGACAGGGTTACACTGAAGCTTTCTTT.

This chain uses TRBV10-3 with TRBJ2-2, with D perhaps TRBD2 (5 bases). V lost 0 bases and J lost 2, with 7 bases in between. Per germline, CDR1 ENHRY and CDR2 SYGVKD. The CDR3 runs 15 residues. CDR3 sequence (DNA): TGTGCCATCAGTGAGTCGCCGGGAAACACCGGGGAGCTGTTTTTT. This encodes CAISESPGNTGELFF.

This chain joins TRBV6-5 and TRBJ2-2; D remains ambiguous. The V gene lost 4 bases and the J gene lost 1 base, with 10 bases spanning the gap. Germline loops: CDR1 MNHEY, CDR2 SVGAGI. The CDR3 contains 15 residues. CDR3 DNA sequence: TGTGCCAGCAGTTTGGGCCCTCGGAACACCGGGGAGCTGTTTTTT. Translated: CASSLGPRNTGELFF.

The chain has TRBV10-2 and TRBJ1-1; 7 positions match TRBD1. In germline, CDR1 is WSHSY, CDR2 SAAADI. The CDR3 runs 18 residues. Trimming removed 1 base from V and 3 bases from J; junction bases left unmatched: 14. This CDR3 reads CASSEFRTGKVRDTEAFF. CDR3 in DNA: TGCGCCAGCAGTGAGTTCAGGACAGGCAAGGTGCGGGACACTGAAGCTTTCTTT.

The gene calls are TRBV25-1 and TRBJ2-3; 11 positions agree with TRBD1. CDR3 size: 17 residues. Germline V lookup: CDR1 MGHDK, CDR2 SYGVNS. The V gene end was trimmed by 3 bases and the J gene end by 2 bases; junction bases not matched to a gene: 7. The CDR3 sequence is CASSDSPGQGVTDTQYF. The CDR3 nucleotides are TGTGCCAGCAGTGATAGCCCGGGACAGGGGGTCACAGATACGCAGTATTTT.

The chain has TRBV7-8 and TRBJ1-2, with 11 nucleotides matching TRBD1. The V gene's germline CDR1 is SGHVS and CDR2 FQNEAQ. The V segment lost 5 bases and the J segment 4 bases; nucleotides outside the gene matches: 3. This CDR3 has 14 residues. The CDR3 DNA sequence: TGTGCCAGCAGCATCGGGACAGGGGGCTATGGCTACACCTTC. Translating it yields CASSIGTGGYGYTF.

The chain uses TRBV21-1 and TRBJ2-1; TRBD2 is the table's D call and was not checked against the DNA. TRBV21-1 is listed as a pseudogene. This CDR3 spans 18 amino acids. CDR3 nucleotide sequence: TGTGCCAGCAGCGCATACCTGGCCCCTAGCGGTTCCTACAATGAGCAGTTCTTC. It specifies CASSAYLAPSGSYNEQFF.

The V and J genes are TRBV18 and TRBJ2-1, with 13 bases fitting TRBD2. After removal of 4 bases from V and 5 bases from J, the junction contained 2 bases not matched to a gene. Germline CDR1 is KGHSH and CDR2 is LQKENI. This CDR3 spans 15 amino acids. CDR3 in DNA: TGTGCCAGCTCACTCGGACTAGCGGGGGACAATGAGCAGTTCTTC. This translates into CASSLGLAGDNEQFF.

This clone was detected once. The rearrangement joins TRBV7-2 to TRBJ2-7; D call uncertain. Germline assignment: CDR1 SGHTA and CDR2 FQGNSA. Trimming removed 5 bases at V and 2 bases at J, with 19 bases between. The CDR3 contains 16 residues. For the CDR3, the DNA is TGTGCCAGCAGCCCCCCGGGCAGTATATCCCCCTACGAGCAGTACTTC. Translating it yields CASSPPGSISPYEQYF.

This chain links TRBV5-4 with TRBJ2-1; no firm D call. This CDR3 region has 12 residues. The ends were cut back, 1 base at V and 5 bases at J, with 4 bases in the middle. Looked up from germline, CDR1 is SGHNT and CDR2 is YYREEE (reference sequence). CDR3 sequence reads: CASSLNNNEQFF. In nucleotides, the CDR3 is TGTGCCAGCAGCTTGAACAACAATGAGCAGTTCTTC.

Comment on this clone: The germline gene is not matched at one end of the junction; a read error may be the cause. J is TRBJ2-1 and V is TRBV28; TRBD2 is a possible D gene (5 bases). Germline V gene lookup returns CDR1 MDHEN and CDR2 SYDVKM. The CDR3 consists of 13 residues. The CDR3, as DNA: TGTGCCAGCAGTTTGGGCGTCTCGGGGTTGGAGCTCTTC. It is translated as CASSLGVSGLELF.

The chain joins TRBV6-1 to TRBJ1-2, with a possible D match to TRBD1 (5 bases). Germline assignment: CDR1 MNHNS and CDR2 SASEGT. Deletions cut 8 bases from V and 0 bases from J, with 10 bases between. The length of the CDR3 is 13 residues. CDR3 sequence: CASSLGANYGYTF. The CDR3 nucleotides read TGTGCCAGCTCCTTGGGGGCTAACTATGGCTACACCTTC.

DNA of the CDR3: TGTGCCAGCAGTGAAGCGCCGGGGGTCCTCGAGACCCAGTACTTC. Translating gives CASSEAPGVLETQYF. The genes are TRBV6-1 and TRBJ2-5; a weak D match, TRBD2 (6 bases). This CDR3 contains 15 residues. Germline V lookup: CDR1 MNHNS, CDR2 SASEGT. Trimming cost V 0 bases and J 5 bases, with 13 bases left between them.

The chain carries TRBV4-1 and TRBJ1-3; D gene ambiguous. Trimming left V 4 bases short and J 0 bases short, with 16 bases between. The length of the CDR3 is 17 residues. Germline assignment: CDR1 MGHRA and CDR2 YSYEKL. The CDR3 bases are TGCGCCAGCAGCCGGTTGTTGGGCCCGACCTCTGGAAACACCATATATTTT. This codes for CASSRLLGPTSGNTIYF.

This chain joins TRBV5-1 and TRBJ1-4; possibly TRBD1 for D (5 bases). Trimming left V 4 bases short and J 8 bases short, with 18 bases between. This CDR3 region has 15 residues. Germline values: CDR1 SGHRS, CDR2 YFSETQ. For the CDR3, the DNA is TGCGCCAGCAGCCGGGATGCAAGGGAGGGGGAAAAACTGTTTTTT. Residues: CASSRDAREGEKLFF.

This chain connects TRBV7-2 to TRBJ2-5; 10 bases agree with TRBD1. The V gene's germline CDR1 is SGHTA and CDR2 FQGNSA. V was pared by 5 bases and J by 2 bases, with 5 bases of the junction left unmatched. The CDR3 spans 15 residues. The CDR3 region is CASSTGQGGQETQYF. CDR3 bases: TGTGCCAGCAGCACAGGACAGGGGGGACAAGAGACCCAGTACTTC. The complete variable domain, with remaining parts taken from reference TRBV7-2 and TRBJ2-5, reads GAGVSQSPSNKVTEKGKDVELRCDPISGHTALYWYRQSLGQGLEFLIYFQGNSAPDKSGLPSDRFSAERTGGSVSTLTIQRTQQEDSAVYLCASSTGQGGQETQYFGPGTRLLVL.